The 13 T cell receptor beta chains given below trace back to one sample, sequenced in a study of cytomegalovirus exposure and HLA in healthy donors. Data came from immunoSEQ multiplex PCR; TCRdb stores just in-frame clones and leaves some out. This sample yields some 70,000 clones, of which more than 85% are seen a single time; approximately 1.5% belongs to the top ten. Material for sequencing was PBMCs. The receptors originated from a woman in her late teens or twenties in good health and CMV-seronegative.

CDR3 sequence: CASSIRRQPKNTEAFF. The DNA for the CDR3 is TGTGCCAGTAGTATAAGAAGACAGCCAAAGAACACTGAAGCTTTCTTT. The rearrangement joins TRBV19 to TRBJ1-1, with a tentative D call TRBD1 (5 bases). This CDR3 contains 16 residues. CDR1 and CDR2 (germline): LNHDA, SQIVND (reference sequence). V lost 2 bases to trimming and J lost 1 base, with 14 bases between them.

The table lists this clone with a few counts. The J gene is TRBJ1-6, the V gene TRBV30; D gene unclear. The germline gives CDR1 GTSNPN, CDR2 SVGIG (reference sequence). The V end lost 1 base, the J end lost 7 bases, and 2 bases lay between the germline ends. The CDR3 is 11 residues long. CDR3 sequence: CAWSANSPLHF. For the CDR3, the DNA is TGTGCCTGGAGTGCAAATTCACCCCTCCACTTT.

V usage is TRBV11-2 and J usage is TRBJ1-3; D uncertain. Per the germline V gene, CDR1 is SGHAT and CDR2 is FQNNGV. The CDR3 contains 14 residues. V was shortened by 1 base and J by 0 bases, with 4 bases between the two germline ends. CDR3 nucleotide sequence: TGTGCCAGCAGCTTAGTCGGCTCTGGAAACACCATATATTTT. Residues: CASSLVGSGNTIYF.

The J gene is TRBJ2-3, the V gene TRBV6-5; 10 nucleotides align to TRBD2. The CDR3 sequence is 15 residues long. Germline CDR1 and CDR2: MNHEY and SVGAGI. V lost 6 bases and J lost 3; bases outside the gene matches: 6. CDR3 residues: CASSPSGSKTDTQYF. The CDR3 DNA reads TGTGCCAGCAGCCCTAGCGGGAGTAAGACAGATACGCAGTATTTT.

The V and J genes are TRBV19 and TRBJ2-5; tentative D call: TRBD1 (5 bases). This CDR3 comprises 14 residues. The germline gives CDR1 LNHDA, CDR2 SQIVND (reference sequence). The V end lost 0 bases, the J end lost 1 base, and 6 bases lay between the germline ends. The CDR3 DNA is TGTGCCAGTAGTATAGATAGGGGCCAAGAGACCCAGTACTTC. It is translated as CASSIDRGQETQYF.

With regard to this clone: One end of the junction is discordant with germline, which a read error may explain. This chain links TRBV7-7 with TRBJ2-5; 15 bases are shared with TRBD2. Per germline, CDR1 SSHAT and CDR2 FNYEAQ (reference sequence). The CDR3 covers 16 residues. CDR3 loop: CASSPWTSGGGETQYF. The CDR3 coding sequence is TGTGCTAGCAGCCCCTGGACTAGCGGGGGGGGAGAGACCCAGTACTTC.

This clone has just a few counts. The rearrangement uses TRBV6-4 and TRBJ2-3; 9 nucleotides match TRBD2. Germline CDR1 is MRHNA and CDR2 is SNTAGT. V was pared by 4 bases and J by 2 bases, with 1 base of the junction left unmatched. The CDR3 is made up of 14 amino acids. CDR3 bases: TGTGCCAGCAGTGGCGGGGGGGCCACAGATACGCAGTATTTT. The encoded protein is CASSGGGATDTQYF.

A single count supports this clone. The chain has TRBV6-5 and TRBJ2-3; TRBD2 matches 9 bases. V was clipped by 4 bases and J by 3 bases; unmatched bases: 5. This CDR3 has 15 residues. The germline V gene has CDR1 MNHEY and CDR2 SVGAGI. This CDR3 reads CASSSLAGKTDTQYF. The DNA of the CDR3 is TGTGCCAGCAGTTCCCTAGCGGGAAAAACAGATACGCAGTATTTT.

The chain employs TRBV19 and TRBJ2-1; 11 nucleotides agree with TRBD2. The CDR3 spans 17 residues. Trimming took 7 bases from V and 2 from J; bases not matched to a gene: 10. The germline V gene has CDR1 LNHDA and CDR2 SQIVND (reference sequence). The CDR3 spells CASTPNGLAGPYNEQFF. In DNA form, the CDR3 reads TGTGCCAGTACCCCCAATGGACTAGCGGGCCCCTACAATGAGCAGTTCTTC.

This clone was observed a few times. V and J are TRBV14 and TRBJ2-7; D gene unclear. This CDR3 spans 11 amino acids. V lost 5 bases and J 0 bases, leaving 2 bases between the germline ends. The V gene's germline CDR1 is SGHDN and CDR2 FVKESK. The CDR3 DNA is TGTGCCAGCAGCTACTCCTACGAGCAGTACTTC. Protein: CASSYSYEQYF.

V gene TRBV5-1 combines with J gene TRBJ1-2; TRBD1 is a possible D gene (6 bases). The CDR3 extends over 13 amino acids. Germline V gives CDR1 SGHRS, CDR2 YFSETQ. V shed 4 bases and J shed 5 bases, with 12 bases lying between them. The CDR3 DNA follows: TGCGCCAGCAGCGTGGCAGGGGAGTATGGCTACACCTTC. Protein sequence: CASSVAGEYGYTF.

DNA of the CDR3: TGTGCCAGCAGCCAAGGGGGCCGGGAGACCCAGTACTTC. Translated, it gives CASSQGGRETQYF. The chain combines TRBV14 with TRBJ2-5; TRBD1 is a possible D gene (5 bases). This CDR3 spans 13 amino acids. Germline V gene lookup returns CDR1 SGHDN and CDR2 FVKESK. Trimming shortened V by 1 base and J by 5 bases, and 8 bases separated the two germline ends.

The genes are TRBV10-2 and TRBJ2-1; 13 bases are shared with TRBD2. CDR3 length: 15 residues. Germline V gene lookup returns CDR1 WSHSY and CDR2 SAAADI. The trim removed 6 bases at V and 6 bases at J, leaving 5 bases unmatched. The CDR3 coding sequence is TGCGCCAGCAGGGGACTAGCGGGAACCGGCAATGAGCAGTTCTTC. This sequence encodes CASRGLAGTGNEQFF.